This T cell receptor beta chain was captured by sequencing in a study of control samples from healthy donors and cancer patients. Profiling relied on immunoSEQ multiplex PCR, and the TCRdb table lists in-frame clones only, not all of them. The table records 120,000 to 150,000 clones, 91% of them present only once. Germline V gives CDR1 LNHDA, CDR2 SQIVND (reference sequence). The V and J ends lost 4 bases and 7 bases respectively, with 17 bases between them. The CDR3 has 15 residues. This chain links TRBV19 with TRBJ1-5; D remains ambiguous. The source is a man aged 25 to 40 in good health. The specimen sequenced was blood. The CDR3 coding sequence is TGTGCCAGTAGTAATGAGGCCCGGGCATTCCAGCCCCAGCATTTT. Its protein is CASSNEARAFQPQHF.